What follows describes a single TCR beta chain. This clone was recorded only once. No antigen is known for it. No clone much larger than this one lies a single base away; base qualities are absent. The sample is drawn from a study of OX40 agonist ivuxolimab in advanced cancers. Looking at the study overall: The costimulatory receptor OX40 (CD134) was targeted by ivuxolimab, a fully human IgG2 agonistic monoclonal antibody. Prior anti-PD-1, anti-PD-L1 or anti-CTLA-4 therapy was permitted, and roughly two fifths of dose-escalation patients had received checkpoint inhibitors. Three dose-escalation patients achieved partial responses, one with hepatocellular carcinoma and two with cutaneous melanoma. Intravenous ivuxolimab was administered to patients every 2 weeks at six dose levels: 0.01, 0.1, 0.3, 1.5, 3 and 10 mg/kg. The point of sequencing TCRbeta in the periphery was to test whether ivuxolimab changed TCR sequence diversity and drove clonal T-cell expansion. The paper covers the monotherapy dose-escalation part of the phase I ivuxolimab trial, which included N ≈ 57 patients. In the dose-escalation cohort, around four fifths of patients were male, and the mean age was 60 years with a range of roughly 20 to 80. Of the roughly 51 patients in dose escalation, about 20 had hepatocellular carcinoma, roughly 15 had melanoma, 9 had renal cell carcinoma and 9 had head and neck cancer. Points the paper makes about the study in general: In partial responders in the 0.1-3.0 mg/kg groups, normalized peripheral clonal expansion was found to be among the lowest, especially among CD8+ T cells. After ivuxolimab, CD8+ T cells had more expanded clones than CD4+ T cells on average. Low levels of normalized T-cell clonal expansion were also seen in some patients who did not respond. At doses from 0.1 to 3.0 mg/kg, clonal expansion was seen in both CD4+ and CD8+ blood T cells between baseline and week 6. The antigen specificity of the peripheral T cells that underwent clonal expansion was not determined.

Genomic DNA was extracted from sorted cells for sequencing of the TCRbeta CDR3 region. The immunoSEQ Assay was used to sequence the TCRbeta CDR3 regions. TCRdb mirrors the immuneACCESS table, restricted to in-frame sequences. Some clones are absent from its copies; in checked studies, under half trace to an unresolved V gene, and the reason for the others is unknown. Within this sample are roughly 34,000 clones, with 75% to 90% of them counted one time only. The ten biggest clones cover 10% to 15% of the sample. The trial excluded patients who had a history of autoimmune disease or were on systemic immunosuppression. Peripheral blood for TCR sequencing was collected from all dose cohorts at baseline, on cycle 4 day 1, and on cycle 7 day 1. The samples were drawn from a first-in-human, open-label, multicenter phase I dose-escalation trial of ivuxolimab. Adults with locally advanced or metastatic melanoma, renal cell, hepatocellular, or head and neck squamous cell carcinoma were enrolled in the trial. Before TCR sequencing, CD4+ T cells and CD8+ T cells were sorted from peripheral blood as separate populations.

Sequencing was performed on CD4+ or CD8+ T cells sorted from blood, taken in a trial of the OX40 agonist ivuxolimab. The TCR originated in an adult with an advanced solid tumor such as melanoma, head and neck, liver or kidney cancer.

The CDR3 protein: CAISESTGKETQYF. The nucleotides read TGTGCCATCAGTGAGTCGACAGGCAAAGAGACCCAGTACTTC. The V and J genes are TRBV10-3 and TRBJ2-5; perhaps TRBD1 is the D gene, with 6 bases matching. The germline V gene yields ENHRY for CDR1 and SYGVKD for CDR2. From the cysteine through the phenylalanine, the CDR3 covers 14 amino acids. Left in the record is the CDR3 DNA by itself, 42 bases read in frame from the first base. V is reduced by 0 bases and J by 3 bases, leaving a spacing of 8 bases between them.